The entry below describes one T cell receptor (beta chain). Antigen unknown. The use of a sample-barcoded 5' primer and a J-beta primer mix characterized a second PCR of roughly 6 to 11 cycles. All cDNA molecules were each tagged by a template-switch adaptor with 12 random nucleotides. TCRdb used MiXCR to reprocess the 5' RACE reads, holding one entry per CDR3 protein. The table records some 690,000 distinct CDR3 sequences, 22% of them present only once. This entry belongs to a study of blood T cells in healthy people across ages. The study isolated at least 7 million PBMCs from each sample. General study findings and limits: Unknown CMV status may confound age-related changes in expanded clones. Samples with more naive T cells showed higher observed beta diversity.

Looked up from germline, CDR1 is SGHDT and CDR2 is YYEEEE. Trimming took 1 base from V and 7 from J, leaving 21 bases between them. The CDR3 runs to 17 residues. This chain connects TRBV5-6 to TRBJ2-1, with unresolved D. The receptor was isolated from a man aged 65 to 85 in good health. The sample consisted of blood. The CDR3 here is CASSLQISGLRANEQFF. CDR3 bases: TGTGCCAGCAGCTTGCAGATTAGTGGCCTTAGGGCTAATGAGCAGTTCTTC.